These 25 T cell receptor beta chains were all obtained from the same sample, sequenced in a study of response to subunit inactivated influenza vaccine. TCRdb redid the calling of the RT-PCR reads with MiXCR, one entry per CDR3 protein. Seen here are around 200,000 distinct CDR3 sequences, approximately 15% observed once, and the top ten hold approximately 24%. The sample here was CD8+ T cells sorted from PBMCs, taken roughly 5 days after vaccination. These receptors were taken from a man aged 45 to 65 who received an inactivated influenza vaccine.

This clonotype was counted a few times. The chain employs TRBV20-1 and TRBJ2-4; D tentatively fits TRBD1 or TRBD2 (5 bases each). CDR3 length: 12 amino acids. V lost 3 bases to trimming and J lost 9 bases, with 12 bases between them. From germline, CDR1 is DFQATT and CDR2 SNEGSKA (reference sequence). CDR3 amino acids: CSASGTEAIQYF. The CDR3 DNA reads TGCAGTGCTAGTGGGACCGAAGCCATTCAGTACTTC.

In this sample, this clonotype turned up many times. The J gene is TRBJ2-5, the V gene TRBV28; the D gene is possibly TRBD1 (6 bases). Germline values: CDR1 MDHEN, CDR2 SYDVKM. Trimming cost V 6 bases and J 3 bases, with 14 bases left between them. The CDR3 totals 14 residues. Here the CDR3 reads CASRTRQDEETQYF. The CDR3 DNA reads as TGTGCCAGCAGAACCAGACAGGACGAAGAGACCCAGTACTTC.

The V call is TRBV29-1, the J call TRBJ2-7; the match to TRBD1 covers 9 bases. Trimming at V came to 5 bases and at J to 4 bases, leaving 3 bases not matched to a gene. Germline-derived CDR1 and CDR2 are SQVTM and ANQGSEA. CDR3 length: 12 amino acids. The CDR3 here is CSVLGTGYEQYF. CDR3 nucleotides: TGCAGCGTTCTCGGGACAGGGTACGAGCAGTACTTC.

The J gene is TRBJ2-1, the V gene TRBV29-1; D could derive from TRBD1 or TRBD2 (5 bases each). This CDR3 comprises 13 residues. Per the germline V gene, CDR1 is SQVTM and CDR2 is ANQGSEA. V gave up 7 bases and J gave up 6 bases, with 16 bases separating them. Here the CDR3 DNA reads TGCAGCGGGAGACCGGGACCGATCAATGAGCAGTTCTTC. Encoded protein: CSGRPGPINEQFF.

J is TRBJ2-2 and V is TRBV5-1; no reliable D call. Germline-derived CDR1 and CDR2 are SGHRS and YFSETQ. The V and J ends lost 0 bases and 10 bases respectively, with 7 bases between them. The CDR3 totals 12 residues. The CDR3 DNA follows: TGCGCCAGCAGCTTGGGAGGCTCGGAGCTGTTTTTT. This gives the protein CASSLGGSELFF.

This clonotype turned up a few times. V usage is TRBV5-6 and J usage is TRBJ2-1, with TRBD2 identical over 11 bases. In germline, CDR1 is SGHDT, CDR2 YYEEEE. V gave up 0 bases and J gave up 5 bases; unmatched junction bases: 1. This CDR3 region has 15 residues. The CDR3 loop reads CASSLELAGDNEQFF. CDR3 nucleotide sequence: TGTGCCAGCAGCTTGGAACTAGCGGGAGACAATGAGCAGTTCTTC.

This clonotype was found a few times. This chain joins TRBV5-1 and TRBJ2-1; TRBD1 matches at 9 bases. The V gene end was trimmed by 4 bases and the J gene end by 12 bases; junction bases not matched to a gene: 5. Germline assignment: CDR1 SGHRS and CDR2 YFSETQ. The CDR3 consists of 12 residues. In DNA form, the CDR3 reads TGCGCCAGCAGCCTGACAGGGGGTTCGCAGTTCTTC. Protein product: CASSLTGGSQFF.

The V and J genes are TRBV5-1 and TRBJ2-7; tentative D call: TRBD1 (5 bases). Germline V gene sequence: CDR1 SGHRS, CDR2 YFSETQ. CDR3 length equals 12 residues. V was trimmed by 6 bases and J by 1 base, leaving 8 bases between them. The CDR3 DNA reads TGCGCCAGCAATTCAGGGTCCTACGAGCAGTACTTC. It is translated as CASNSGSYEQYF.

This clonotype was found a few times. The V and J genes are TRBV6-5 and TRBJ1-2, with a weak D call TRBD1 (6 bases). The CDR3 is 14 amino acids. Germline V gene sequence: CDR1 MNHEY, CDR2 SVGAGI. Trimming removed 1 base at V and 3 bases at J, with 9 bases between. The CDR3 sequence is CASSYYPGDYGYTF. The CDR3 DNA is TGTGCCAGCAGTTACTATCCAGGGGACTATGGCTACACCTTC.

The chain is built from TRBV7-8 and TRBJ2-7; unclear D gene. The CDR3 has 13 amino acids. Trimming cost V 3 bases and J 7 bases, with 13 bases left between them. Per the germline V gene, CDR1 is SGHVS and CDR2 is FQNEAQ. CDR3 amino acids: CASSFSGPEEQYF. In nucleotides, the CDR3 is TGTGCCAGCAGCTTCTCAGGTCCGGAAGAGCAGTACTTC.

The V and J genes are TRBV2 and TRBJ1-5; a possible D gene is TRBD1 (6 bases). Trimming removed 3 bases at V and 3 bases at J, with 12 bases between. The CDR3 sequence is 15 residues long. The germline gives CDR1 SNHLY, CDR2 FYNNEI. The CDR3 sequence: CASSDARGDNQPQHF. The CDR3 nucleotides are TGTGCCAGCAGTGATGCCAGGGGTGACAATCAGCCCCAGCATTTT.

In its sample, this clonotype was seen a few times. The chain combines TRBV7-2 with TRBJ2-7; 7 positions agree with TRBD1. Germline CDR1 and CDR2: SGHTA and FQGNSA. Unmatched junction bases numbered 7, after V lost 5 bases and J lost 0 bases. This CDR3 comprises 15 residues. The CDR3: CASSPTRDSSYEQYF. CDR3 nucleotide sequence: TGTGCCAGCAGCCCTACCCGGGACAGCTCCTACGAGCAGTACTTC.

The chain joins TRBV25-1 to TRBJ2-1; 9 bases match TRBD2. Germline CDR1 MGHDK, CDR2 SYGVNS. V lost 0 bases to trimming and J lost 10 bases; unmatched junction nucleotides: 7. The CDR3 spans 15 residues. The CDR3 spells CASSEYIAGAREQFF. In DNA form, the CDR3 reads TGTGCCAGCAGTGAATATATAGCGGGAGCCCGGGAGCAGTTCTTC.

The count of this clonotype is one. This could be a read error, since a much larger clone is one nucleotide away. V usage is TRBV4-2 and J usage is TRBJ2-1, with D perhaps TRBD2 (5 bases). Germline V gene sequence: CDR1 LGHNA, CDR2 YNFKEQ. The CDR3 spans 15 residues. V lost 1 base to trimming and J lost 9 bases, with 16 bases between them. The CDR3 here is CASSQASRVGLEQFF. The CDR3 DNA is TGTGCCAGCAGCCAAGCATCGCGGGTGGGCCTTGAGCAGTTCTTC.

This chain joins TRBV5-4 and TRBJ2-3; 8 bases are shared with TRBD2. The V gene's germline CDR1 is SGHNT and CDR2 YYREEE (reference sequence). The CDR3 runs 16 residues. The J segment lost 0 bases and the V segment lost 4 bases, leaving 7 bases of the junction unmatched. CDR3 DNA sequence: TGTGCCAGCAGCCCGCCGGGACTAGAGAGCACAGATACGCAGTATTTT. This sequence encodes CASSPPGLESTDTQYF.

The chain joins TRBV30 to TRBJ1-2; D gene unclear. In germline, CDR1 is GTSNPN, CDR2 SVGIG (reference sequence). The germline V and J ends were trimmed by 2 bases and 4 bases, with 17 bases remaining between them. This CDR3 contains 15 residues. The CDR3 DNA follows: TGTGCCTGGAGTCACAACCTCGCAGAGCCCTATGGCTACACCTTC. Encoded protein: CAWSHNLAEPYGYTF.

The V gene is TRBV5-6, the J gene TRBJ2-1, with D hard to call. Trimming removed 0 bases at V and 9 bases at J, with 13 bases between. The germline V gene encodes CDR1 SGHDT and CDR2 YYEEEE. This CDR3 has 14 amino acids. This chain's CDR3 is CASSLALVPPEQFF. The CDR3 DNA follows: TGTGCCAGCAGCTTGGCTCTAGTTCCCCCTGAGCAGTTCTTC.

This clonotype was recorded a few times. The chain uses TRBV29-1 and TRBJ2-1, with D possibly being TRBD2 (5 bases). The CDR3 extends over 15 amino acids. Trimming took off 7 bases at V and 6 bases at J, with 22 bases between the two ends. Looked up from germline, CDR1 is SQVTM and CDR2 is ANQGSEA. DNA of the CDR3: TGCAGCGCCCCCGCCCTGAGCGGCGTAATCAATGAGCAGTTCTTC. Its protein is CSAPALSGVINEQFF.

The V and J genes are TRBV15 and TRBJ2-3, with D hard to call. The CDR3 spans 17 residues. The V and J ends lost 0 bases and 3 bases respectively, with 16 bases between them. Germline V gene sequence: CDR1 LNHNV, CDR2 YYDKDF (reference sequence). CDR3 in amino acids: CATSRDQSWGGTDTQYF. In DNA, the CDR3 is TGTGCCACCAGCAGAGATCAATCTTGGGGTGGAACAGATACGCAGTATTTT.

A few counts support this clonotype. The CDR3 bases are TGTGCCAGCAGCGTAGTGGCTAGCGGAACTTTCGGGGAGCTGTTTTTT. Residues: CASSVVASGTFGELFF. The J gene is TRBJ2-2, the V gene TRBV9; 7 positions agree with TRBD2. The CDR3 is 16 amino acids. Per the germline V gene, CDR1 is SGDLS and CDR2 is YYNGEE. V lost 0 bases to trimming and J lost 7 bases; unmatched junction nucleotides: 9.

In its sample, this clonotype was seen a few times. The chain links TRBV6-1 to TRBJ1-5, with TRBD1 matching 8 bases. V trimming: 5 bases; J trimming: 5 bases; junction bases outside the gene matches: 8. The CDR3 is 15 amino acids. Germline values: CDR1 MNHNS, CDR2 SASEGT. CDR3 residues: CASSPTGGWDQPQHF. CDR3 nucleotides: TGTGCCAGCAGTCCTACAGGGGGATGGGATCAGCCCCAGCATTTT.

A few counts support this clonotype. CDR3 loop: CSVEAVGQGAFTEAFF. As DNA, the CDR3 is TGCAGCGTTGAAGCTGTCGGACAGGGGGCCTTCACTGAAGCTTTCTTT. The chain employs TRBV29-1 and TRBJ1-1; TRBD1 matches at 11 bases. Germline-derived CDR1 and CDR2 are SQVTM and ANQGSEA. J lost 4 bases, V lost 1 base, and 8 bases had no gene match. CDR3 size: 16 residues.

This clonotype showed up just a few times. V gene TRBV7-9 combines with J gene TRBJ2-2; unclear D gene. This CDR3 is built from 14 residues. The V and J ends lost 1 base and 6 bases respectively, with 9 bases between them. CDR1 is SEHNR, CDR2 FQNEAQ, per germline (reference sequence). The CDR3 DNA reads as TGTGCCAGCAGCTTAGAATCGGTCGCCGGGGAGCTGTTTTTT. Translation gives CASSLESVAGELFF. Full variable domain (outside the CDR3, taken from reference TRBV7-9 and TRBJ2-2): DTGVSQNPRHKITKRGQNVTFRCDPISEHNRLYWYRQTLGQGPEFLTYFQNEAQLEKSRLLSDRFSAERPKGSFSTLEIQRTEQGDSAMYLCASSLESVAGELFFGEGSRLTVL.

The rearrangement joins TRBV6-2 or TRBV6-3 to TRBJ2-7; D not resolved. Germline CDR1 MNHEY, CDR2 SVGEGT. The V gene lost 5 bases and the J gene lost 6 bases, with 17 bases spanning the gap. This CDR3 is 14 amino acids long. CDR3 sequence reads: CASSPPGTRVEQYF. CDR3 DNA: TGTGCCAGCAGTCCCCCAGGAACACGGGTCGAGCAGTACTTC.

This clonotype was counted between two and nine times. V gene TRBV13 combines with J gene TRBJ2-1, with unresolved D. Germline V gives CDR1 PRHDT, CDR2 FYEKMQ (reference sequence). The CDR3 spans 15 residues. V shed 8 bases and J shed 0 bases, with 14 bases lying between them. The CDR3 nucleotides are TGTGCCAGCTCCTCCCTGGTGAGCTCCTACAATGAGCAGTTCTTC. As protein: CASSSLVSSYNEQFF.